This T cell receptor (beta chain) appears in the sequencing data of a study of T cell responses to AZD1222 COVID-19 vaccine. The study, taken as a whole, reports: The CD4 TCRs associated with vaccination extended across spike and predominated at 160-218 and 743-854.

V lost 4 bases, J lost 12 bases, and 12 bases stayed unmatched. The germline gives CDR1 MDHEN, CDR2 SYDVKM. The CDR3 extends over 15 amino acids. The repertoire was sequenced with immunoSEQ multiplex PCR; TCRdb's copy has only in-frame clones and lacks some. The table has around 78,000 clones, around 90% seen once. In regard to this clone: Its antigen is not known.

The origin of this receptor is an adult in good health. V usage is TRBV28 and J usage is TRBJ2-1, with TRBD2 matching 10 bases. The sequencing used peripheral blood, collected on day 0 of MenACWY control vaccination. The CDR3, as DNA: TGTGCCAGCAGTTCCAGATCAGCGGGGGGGCCCGTGCAGTTCTTC. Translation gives CASSSRSAGGPVQFF.